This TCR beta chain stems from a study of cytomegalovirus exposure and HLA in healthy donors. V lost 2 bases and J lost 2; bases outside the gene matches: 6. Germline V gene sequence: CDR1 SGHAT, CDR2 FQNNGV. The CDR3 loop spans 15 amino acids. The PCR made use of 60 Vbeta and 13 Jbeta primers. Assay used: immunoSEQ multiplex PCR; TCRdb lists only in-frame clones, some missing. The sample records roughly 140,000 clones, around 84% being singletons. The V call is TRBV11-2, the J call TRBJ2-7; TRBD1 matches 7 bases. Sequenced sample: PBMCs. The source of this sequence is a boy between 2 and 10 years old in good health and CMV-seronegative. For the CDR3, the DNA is TGTGCCAGCAGCTTAAATCCAGGGGGTACCTACGAGCAGTACTTC. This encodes CASSLNPGGTYEQYF.